Listed here is a single T cell receptor beta chain. Its antigen remains unknown. The data belong to a study of cytomegalovirus exposure and HLA in healthy donors. Overall study context: Among the roughly 370 genotyped donors, 70% to 85% were placed in the Caucasian-associated ancestry cluster.

V was pared by 5 bases and J by 2 bases, with 14 bases between. The CDR3 has 15 amino acids. CDR1 is LNHDA and CDR2 is SQIVND in the germline V gene (reference sequence). The PCR made use of 60 Vbeta and 13 Jbeta primers. Only in-frame clones appear in the TCRdb table, and some are missing; sequencing was by immunoSEQ multiplex PCR. The data hold approximately 160,000 clones, with roughly 84% observed a single time. Study-wide points: Analyses of presence and absence presupposed an approximately uniform sequencing depth across donors. Prior analysis indicated that the majority of TCR beta V segments exhibited productivity approximately 87% or approximately 30% of the time. Most observed TCR sequences were rare, whereas some public TCRs were detected in many donors.

The receptor's source is a boy aged 2 to 10 in good health and CMV-seronegative. Source material: PBMCs. The chain uses TRBV19 and TRBJ2-3; D possibly corresponds to TRBD2 (6 bases). The CDR3 coding sequence is TGTGCCAGTAGTTCCCTTTTAGCGGCCACAGATACGCAGTATTTT. It codes for CASSSLLAATDTQYF.